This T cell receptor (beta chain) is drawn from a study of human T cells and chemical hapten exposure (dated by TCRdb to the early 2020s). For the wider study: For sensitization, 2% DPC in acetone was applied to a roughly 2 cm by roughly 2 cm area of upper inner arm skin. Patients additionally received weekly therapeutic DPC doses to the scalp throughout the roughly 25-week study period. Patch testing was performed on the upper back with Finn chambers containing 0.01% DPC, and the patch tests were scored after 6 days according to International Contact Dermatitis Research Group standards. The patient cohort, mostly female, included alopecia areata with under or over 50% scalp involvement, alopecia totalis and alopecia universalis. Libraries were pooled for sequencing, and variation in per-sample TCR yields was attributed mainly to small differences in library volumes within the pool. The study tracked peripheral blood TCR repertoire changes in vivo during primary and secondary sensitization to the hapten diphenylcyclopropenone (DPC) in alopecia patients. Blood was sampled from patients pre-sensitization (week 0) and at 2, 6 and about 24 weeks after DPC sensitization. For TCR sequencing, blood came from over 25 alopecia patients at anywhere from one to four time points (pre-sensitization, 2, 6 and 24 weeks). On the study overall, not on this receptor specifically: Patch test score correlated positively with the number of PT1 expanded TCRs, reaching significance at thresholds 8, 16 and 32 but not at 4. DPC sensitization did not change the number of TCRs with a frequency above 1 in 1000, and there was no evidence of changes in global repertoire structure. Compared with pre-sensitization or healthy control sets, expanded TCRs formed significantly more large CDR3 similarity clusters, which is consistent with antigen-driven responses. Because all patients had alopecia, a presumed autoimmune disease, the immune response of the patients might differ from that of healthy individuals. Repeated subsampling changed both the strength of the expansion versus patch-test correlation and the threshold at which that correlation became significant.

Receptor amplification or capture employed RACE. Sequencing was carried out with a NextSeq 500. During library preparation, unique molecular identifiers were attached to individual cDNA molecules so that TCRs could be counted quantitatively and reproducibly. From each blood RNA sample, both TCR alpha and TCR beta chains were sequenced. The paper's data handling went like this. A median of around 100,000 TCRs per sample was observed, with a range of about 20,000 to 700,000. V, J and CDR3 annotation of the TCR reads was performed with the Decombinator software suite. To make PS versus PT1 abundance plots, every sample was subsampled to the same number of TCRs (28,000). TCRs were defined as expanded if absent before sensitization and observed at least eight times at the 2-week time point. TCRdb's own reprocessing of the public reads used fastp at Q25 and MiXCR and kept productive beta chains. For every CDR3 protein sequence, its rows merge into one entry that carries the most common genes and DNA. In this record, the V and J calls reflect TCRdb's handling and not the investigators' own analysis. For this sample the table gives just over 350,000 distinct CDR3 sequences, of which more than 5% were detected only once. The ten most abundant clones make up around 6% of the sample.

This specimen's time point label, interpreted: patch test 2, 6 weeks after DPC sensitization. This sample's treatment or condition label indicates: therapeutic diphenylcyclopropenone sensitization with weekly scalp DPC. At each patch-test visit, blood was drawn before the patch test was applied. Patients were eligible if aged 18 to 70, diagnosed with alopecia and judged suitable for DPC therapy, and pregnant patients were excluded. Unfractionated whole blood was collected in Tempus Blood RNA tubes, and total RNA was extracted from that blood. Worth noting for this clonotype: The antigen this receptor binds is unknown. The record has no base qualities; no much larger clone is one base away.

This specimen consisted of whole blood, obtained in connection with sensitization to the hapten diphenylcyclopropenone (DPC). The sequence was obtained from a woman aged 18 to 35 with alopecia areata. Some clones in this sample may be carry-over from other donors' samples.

The nucleotide sequence is given as TGTGCCAGCCGGGAGGGTATTCTGAGTGGCTACACCTTC. Its translation reads: CASREGILSGYTF. This receptor chain uses TRBV12-3 or TRBV12-4 and TRBJ1-2, with an unclear D gene assignment. V loses 8 bases, J loses 7 bases, and the germline ends lie 17 bases apart. The CDR3 holds 13 amino acids from the cysteine to the phenylalanine. The read is trimmed to its CDR3 DNA, 39 bases read in frame from base 1.